This entry lists 10 T cell receptor beta chains sequenced from one sample in a study of shared clonotypes between healthy human individuals. Measured with immunoSEQ multiplex PCR; TCRdb has only the in-frame clones, and not every one. The table records under 2.5 million clones, around 93% of them present only once. Sequenced: naive CD4+ T cells from PBMCs. Subset described: CD45RA+ positively selected. The receptors shown here come from a man aged 18 to 30 in good health. Some clones in this sample may be carry-over from other donors' samples.

J is TRBJ2-7 and V is TRBV6-5; D may be TRBD1 (7 bases). Deletions cut 6 bases from V and 0 bases from J, with 15 bases between. Per the germline V gene, CDR1 is MNHEY and CDR2 is SVGAGI. The CDR3 covers 15 residues. The CDR3 DNA follows: TGTGCCAGCAGGGAGGGGGCTTCCCCCTCCTACGAGCAGTACTTC. Residues: CASREGASPSYEQYF.

The chain uses TRBV4-2 and TRBJ2-7; D gene ambiguous. The CDR3 consists of 15 residues. V lost 3 bases, J lost 1 base, and 13 bases lay in between. CDR1 LGHNA and CDR2 YNFKEQ come from the germline V gene. DNA for the CDR3: TGTGCCAGCAGCCATGCGGATGTCCGATCCTACGAGCAGTACTTC. Encoded protein: CASSHADVRSYEQYF.

The rearrangement uses TRBV30 and TRBJ2-2, with 13 bases identical to TRBD2. After removal of 8 bases from V and 5 bases from J, the junction contained 8 bases not matched to a gene. CDR3 length: 15 amino acids. The germline V gene has CDR1 GTSNPN and CDR2 SVGIG (reference sequence). This chain's CDR3 is CAGTGTSGITGELFF. The CDR3 coding sequence is TGTGCCGGGACGGGGACTAGCGGGATAACCGGGGAGCTGTTTTTT.

Remarks on this clone: Additional DNA sequences in this sample encode the identical CDR3. CDR3 in DNA: TGCGCCAGCAGCTTTAGGACTAGCGGATACAATGAGCAGTTCTTC. This codes for CASSFRTSGYNEQFF. This chain joins TRBV5-1 and TRBJ2-1; 10 bases agree with TRBD2. CDR3 length: 15 residues. The V and J ends lost 2 bases and 4 bases, in that order; junction bases with no gene match: 3. The germline V gene encodes CDR1 SGHRS and CDR2 YFSETQ.

The chain uses TRBV30 and TRBJ2-3, with TRBD1 as a possible D gene (5 bases). CDR1 GTSNPN and CDR2 SVGIG come from the germline V gene (reference sequence). This CDR3 is built from 16 residues. The CDR3 loop is CAVEWGPLGATDTQYF. Written as DNA, the CDR3 is TGTGCTGTCGAGTGGGGCCCTTTAGGAGCGACAGATACGCAGTATTTT.

This clone was seen a handful of times. Other DNA sequences of this sample code for an identical CDR3. The V call is TRBV28, the J call TRBJ1-2; a weak D match, TRBD1 (6 bases). The CDR3 has 13 residues. V was pared by 1 base and J by 4 bases, with 7 bases between. The germline V gene has CDR1 MDHEN and CDR2 SYDVKM. The CDR3 DNA reads TGTGCCAGCAGTTTATCAGGGGTCTATGGCTACACCTTC. It specifies CASSLSGVYGYTF.

In its sample, this clone was seen once. The chain joins TRBV5-8 to TRBJ1-1; no clear D. The V gene lost 4 bases and the J gene lost 0 bases, with 10 bases spanning the gap. Germline values: CDR1 SGHTS, CDR2 YDEGEE. The CDR3 has 14 amino acids. CDR3 residues: CASSLTKLNTEAFF. The CDR3 coding sequence is TGTGCCAGCAGCCTGACTAAGCTGAACACTGAAGCTTTCTTT.

The chain has TRBV20-1 and TRBJ2-7; unclear D gene. V shed 3 bases and J shed 5 bases, with 8 bases lying between them. This CDR3 spans 11 amino acids. In germline, CDR1 is DFQATT, CDR2 SNEGSKA (reference sequence). CDR3 region: CSARRSHEQYF. DNA for the CDR3: TGCAGTGCTAGGAGGTCGCACGAGCAGTACTTC.

This chain links TRBV5-1 with TRBJ2-7; TRBD2 matches at 10 bases. The CDR3 extends over 19 amino acids. V was clipped by 1 base and J by 0 bases; unmatched bases: 13. The germline V gene encodes CDR1 SGHRS and CDR2 YFSETQ. CDR3 DNA sequence: TGCGCCAGCAGCTTGTCCCTGGCAGCTAGCGGGAGAGTCTCCTACGAGCAGTACTTC. Amino acids: CASSLSLAASGRVSYEQYF.

V gene TRBV7-2 combines with J gene TRBJ2-6; D gene ambiguous. V lost 3 bases and J 0 bases, leaving 9 bases between the germline ends. Germline V gene data show CDR1 as SGHTA and CDR2 as FQGNSA. This CDR3 is 16 amino acids long. Here the CDR3 DNA reads TGTGCCAGCAGCTTGATCCCTAGCTCTGGGGCCAACGTCCTGACTTTC. It is translated as CASSLIPSSGANVLTF.